What follows are 31 T cell receptor beta chains derived from one specimen sequenced in a study of T cell repertoires and HLA-DP antigens. Profiling relied on immunoSEQ multiplex PCR, and the TCRdb table lists in-frame clones only, not all of them. This repertoire shows around 90,000 clones, around nine tenths found once; its top ten account for 1.7%. These receptors' antigens are unknown. Sequenced: CD4+ T cells from PBMCs. These receptors all come from a man between 45 and 60 years old in good health and CMV-seronegative.

This chain's CDR3 is CASSPRDRGNEQFF. The CDR3 coding sequence is TGTGCCAGCAGCCCCCGGGACAGGGGGAATGAGCAGTTCTTC. The rearrangement joins TRBV11-2 to TRBJ2-1; TRBD1 matches at 11 bases. Germline values: CDR1 SGHAT, CDR2 FQNNGV. V dropped 5 bases and J dropped 7; count of bases not matched to a gene: 4. The CDR3 has 14 amino acids.

The chain joins TRBV7-9 to TRBJ2-3; TRBD2 is a possible D gene (5 bases). The CDR3 runs to 14 residues. The germline gives CDR1 SEHNR, CDR2 FQNEAQ (reference sequence). V was pared by 5 bases and J by 2 bases, with 11 bases between. The CDR3 protein is CASSPSIVTDTQYF. The CDR3 region has the DNA TGTGCCAGCAGCCCTAGCATAGTCACAGATACGCAGTATTTT.

The J gene is TRBJ2-1, the V gene TRBV5-4, with D uncertain. Trimming stripped 3 bases from V and 10 bases from J, with 23 bases between. Germline lookup yields CDR1 SGHNT and CDR2 YYREEE (reference sequence). CDR3 length: 16 amino acids. The DNA of the CDR3 is TGTGCCAGCAGCTCCCTGGTGGATAAAGATCCTAAAGAGCAGTTCTTC. Translating gives CASSSLVDKDPKEQFF.

The chain uses TRBV7-2 and TRBJ1-5, with D possibly TRBD1 on 5 matching bases. This CDR3 is 15 amino acids long. Germline lookup yields CDR1 SGHTA and CDR2 FQGNSA. Trimming took off 3 bases at V and 6 bases at J, with 15 bases between the two ends. CDR3 loop: CASSFGRSGGQPQHF. CDR3 sequence (DNA): TGTGCCAGCAGCTTTGGCCGGAGCGGGGGTCAGCCCCAGCATTTT.

V is TRBV6-4 and J is TRBJ2-3; D may be TRBD2 (6 bases). The CDR3 is 14 residues long. Germline values: CDR1 MRHNA, CDR2 SNTAGT. Trimming shortened V by 4 bases and J by 2 bases, and 10 bases separated the two germline ends. The CDR3 region is CASSAGGATDTQYF. The CDR3 DNA sequence: TGTGCCAGCAGTGCGGGCGGGGCCACAGATACGCAGTATTTT.

V and J are TRBV27 and TRBJ2-3; D is possibly TRBD1 or TRBD2 (5 bases each). Trimming left V 2 bases short and J 4 bases short, with 19 bases between. The CDR3 extends over 17 amino acids. The germline V gene encodes CDR1 MNHEY and CDR2 SMNVEV (reference sequence). The CDR3 is CASSLMGRPEGADTQYF. The CDR3 DNA sequence: TGTGCCAGCAGTTTAATGGGACGACCAGAAGGGGCAGATACGCAGTATTTT.

The chain has TRBV19 and TRBJ1-2; D is ambiguous. Germline assignment: CDR1 LNHDA and CDR2 SQIVND (reference sequence). Between the trimmed V and J ends, which lost 9 bases and 7 bases, there was a span of 18 bases. The CDR3 is 13 amino acids. The CDR3: CASSDPGVIGYTF. The CDR3 coding sequence is TGTGCCAGCTCAGACCCAGGTGTTATTGGCTACACCTTC.

CDR3 amino acids: CASGRDSRDSGANVLTF. In nucleotides, the CDR3 is TGTGCCAGCGGTCGGGACAGCCGAGATTCTGGGGCCAACGTCCTGACTTTC. The V gene is TRBV2, the J gene TRBJ2-6, with 7 bases that match TRBD1. V was pared by 8 bases and J by 1 base, with 11 bases of the junction left unmatched. This CDR3 spans 17 amino acids. Germline V gives CDR1 SNHLY, CDR2 FYNNEI.

This sequence joins TRBV2 and TRBJ2-1; D remains unclear. The CDR3 runs 14 residues. V was shortened by 0 bases and J by 1 base, with 4 bases between the two germline ends. CDR1 SNHLY and CDR2 FYNNEI come from the germline V gene. The CDR3 is CASSEALSYNEQFF. CDR3 nucleotides: TGTGCCAGCAGTGAAGCGCTTTCCTACAATGAGCAGTTCTTC.

The chain employs TRBV19 and TRBJ1-6; D is possibly TRBD1 (6 bases). Germline-derived CDR1 and CDR2 are LNHDA and SQIVND (reference sequence). The CDR3 covers 15 residues. With 7 bases removed from V and 6 bases from J, the gap between germline ends came to 16 bases. The CDR3 bases are TGTGCCAGTACCGCTGGCGGCAGGGGTAATTCACCCCTCCACTTT. Protein: CASTAGGRGNSPLHF.

J is TRBJ2-5 and V is TRBV7-2, with 9 bases fitting TRBD1. The CDR3 sequence is 15 residues long. The trim removed 5 bases at V and 5 bases at J, leaving 9 bases unmatched. Germline lookup yields CDR1 SGHTA and CDR2 FQGNSA. This chain's CDR3 is CASSDRDRVGETQYF. CDR3 in DNA: TGTGCCAGCAGCGACCGGGACAGGGTGGGGGAGACCCAGTACTTC. Filled out from reference TRBV7-2 and TRBJ2-5, the complete variable domain reads GAGVSQSPSNKVTEKGKDVELRCDPISGHTALYWYRQSLGQGLEFLIYFQGNSAPDKSGLPSDRFSAERTGGSVSTLTIQRTQQEDSAVYLCASSDRDRVGETQYFGPGTRLLVL.

This chain links TRBV2 with TRBJ1-4, with no clear D. Germline V gene data show CDR1 as SNHLY and CDR2 as FYNNEI. The CDR3 runs 14 residues. The germline V and J ends were trimmed by 6 bases and 8 bases, with 16 bases remaining between them. The CDR3 loop reads CASRTLWGGEKLFF. CDR3 DNA: TGTGCCAGCAGGACCCTATGGGGTGGGGAAAAACTGTTTTTT.

The chain carries TRBV2 and TRBJ2-5; D not certain. V was pared by 7 bases and J by 5 bases, with 20 bases between. Looked up from germline, CDR1 is SNHLY and CDR2 is FYNNEI. The CDR3 runs to 15 residues. Here the CDR3 DNA reads TGTGCCAGCATCGAAGTAGGGTCACCCCAGGAGACCCAGTACTTC. Its translation is CASIEVGSPQETQYF. Full variable domain (missing parts from reference TRBV2 and TRBJ2-5): EPEVTQTPSHQVTQMGQEVILRCVPISNHLYFYWYRQILGQKVEFLVSFYNNEISEKSEIFDDQFSVERPDGSNFTLKIRSTKLEDSAMYFCASIEVGSPQETQYFGPGTRLLVL.

This rearrangement joins TRBV29-1 to TRBJ2-7; the D gene could be TRBD1 or TRBD2 (5 bases each). The CDR3 totals 14 residues. Trimming left V 4 bases short and J 0 bases short, with 13 bases between. Germline V gene lookup returns CDR1 SQVTM and CDR2 ANQGSEA. The CDR3 DNA follows: TGCAGCGTTGGCCACGGTGGGGGCTCCTACGAGCAGTACTTC. Translated, it gives CSVGHGGGSYEQYF.

The chain links TRBV7-9 to TRBJ2-3; 16 bases are shared with TRBD2. Germline values: CDR1 SEHNR, CDR2 FQNEAQ (reference sequence). The V segment lost 4 bases and the J segment 2 bases; nucleotides outside the gene matches: 9. The CDR3 totals 19 residues. CDR3 sequence: CASSSGLAGGSGNTDTQYF. Here the CDR3 DNA reads TGTGCCAGCAGCTCGGGACTAGCGGGAGGGTCGGGTAACACAGATACGCAGTATTTT.

This clone is deemed medium-sized. J is TRBJ2-7 and V is TRBV10-3; 10 bases fit TRBD2. The junction had 5 bases not matched to a gene; V was cut back by 6 bases and J by 6 bases. The CDR3 spans 13 residues. Germline-derived CDR1 and CDR2 are ENHRY and SYGVKD. The CDR3 coding sequence is TGTGCCATCAGCGGGACTAGCGCCGCCGAGCAGTACTTC. This gives the protein CAISGTSAAEQYF.

The chain recombines TRBV5-4 with TRBJ2-7; D is unclear. The CDR3 extends over 14 amino acids. Germline CDR1 is SGHNT and CDR2 is YYREEE (reference sequence). Trimming cost V 0 bases and J 4 bases, with 11 bases left between them. The CDR3 is CASSLGPQDYEQYF. CDR3 in DNA: TGTGCCAGCAGCTTGGGGCCCCAAGATTACGAGCAGTACTTC.

This clone has a single count. The chain combines TRBV18 with TRBJ1-2; 11 nucleotides match TRBD1. Trimming cost V 4 bases and J 0 bases; bases outside gene matches: 16. CDR1 KGHSH and CDR2 LQKENI come from the germline V gene. This CDR3 has 20 amino acids. The CDR3 is CASSLNSGQGAFQSNYGYTF. Here the CDR3 DNA reads TGTGCCAGCTCACTGAACTCCGGACAGGGGGCATTCCAATCTAACTATGGCTACACCTTC.

The V call is TRBV6-1, the J call TRBJ1-6, with unresolved D. V shed 2 bases and J shed 7 bases, with 9 bases lying between them. The CDR3 covers 14 residues. Germline CDR1 is MNHNS and CDR2 is SASEGT. CDR3 region: CASSELNSNSPLHF. Here the CDR3 DNA reads TGTGCCAGCAGTGAACTAAACAGCAATTCACCCCTCCACTTT.

The J gene is TRBJ2-7, the V gene TRBV28, with D possibly called TRBD1 or TRBD2 (7 bases each). V was trimmed by 5 bases and J by 2 bases, leaving 19 bases between them. Germline CDR1 reads MDHEN; CDR2 reads SYDVKM. This CDR3 has 16 residues. As DNA, the CDR3 is TGTGCCAGCAGTCCCGCGGGGGCAGGGGGAACCTACGAGCAGTACTTC. This sequence encodes CASSPAGAGGTYEQYF.

The chain is built from TRBV29-1 and TRBJ2-1; perhaps TRBD1 as D (6 bases). From germline, CDR1 is SQVTM and CDR2 ANQGSEA. Between the trimmed V and J ends, which lost 6 bases and 0 bases, there was a span of 27 bases. The CDR3 totals 19 residues. This CDR3 is CSVGGGQPLPPSSYNEQFF. The DNA of the CDR3 is TGCAGCGTCGGAGGTGGACAGCCTCTTCCCCCGAGCTCCTACAATGAGCAGTTCTTC.

V usage is TRBV2 and J usage is TRBJ1-5; D is unresolved. The CDR3 consists of 14 residues. Deletions cut 4 bases from V and 0 bases from J, with 7 bases between. The V gene's germline CDR1 is SNHLY and CDR2 FYNNEI. CDR3: CASSGRNSNQPQHF. The CDR3 bases are TGTGCCAGCAGTGGCAGGAATAGCAATCAGCCCCAGCATTTT.

This clone has just a few counts. The chain has TRBV2 and TRBJ1-1; D may be TRBD1 (5 bases). This CDR3 comprises 11 residues. CDR1 and CDR2 from the germline V gene are SNHLY and FYNNEI. V lost 9 bases and J 6 bases, leaving 11 bases between the germline ends. The CDR3 sequence: CARREGSEAFF. In nucleotides, the CDR3 is TGTGCCAGACGGGAGGGGTCTGAAGCTTTCTTT.

The rearrangement uses TRBV19 and TRBJ1-1; the D is unclear. This CDR3 spans 14 amino acids. Trimming removed 2 bases from V and 3 bases from J, with 10 bases in between. Germline V gives CDR1 LNHDA, CDR2 SQIVND (reference sequence). This CDR3 is CASSIMVWDTEAFF. CDR3 DNA: TGTGCCAGTAGTATAATGGTGTGGGACACTGAAGCTTTCTTT.

The rearrangement uses TRBV11-3 and TRBJ2-7; 7 positions agree with TRBD1. The CDR3 extends over 14 amino acids. CDR1 is SGHNT and CDR2 is YENEEA in the germline V gene. Unmatched junction bases numbered 4, after V lost 2 bases and J lost 3 bases. In nucleotides, the CDR3 is TGTGCCAGCAGCTTAAGACAGGGAAACTACGAGCAGTACTTC. Its protein product is CASSLRQGNYEQYF.

The chain joins TRBV30 to TRBJ1-2; D is ambiguous. Germline V gene lookup returns CDR1 GTSNPN and CDR2 SVGIG (reference sequence). The CDR3 has 11 residues. V lost 5 bases and J 2 bases, leaving 6 bases between the germline ends. The CDR3 here is CAWGLNYGYTF. CDR3 in DNA: TGTGCCTGGGGGTTGAACTATGGCTACACCTTC. The variable domain in full, with the rest retrieved from reference TRBV30 and TRBJ1-2, is SQTIHQWPATLVQPVGSPLSLECTVEGTSNPNLYWYRQAAGRGLQLLFYSVGIGQISSEVPQNLSASRPQDRQFILSSKKLLLSDSGFYLCAWGLNYGYTFGSGTRLTVV.

J is TRBJ2-7 and V is TRBV4-1; tentatively, D is TRBD2 (5 bases). Per the germline V gene, CDR1 is MGHRA and CDR2 is YSYEKL. With 0 bases removed from V and 5 bases from J, the gap between germline ends came to 17 bases. The CDR3 spans 16 residues. The CDR3 coding sequence is TGCGCCAGCAGCCAAGATGACCGGGATGGATTCAACGAGCAGTACTTC. Translation: CASSQDDRDGFNEQYF.

The rearrangement joins TRBV4-2 to TRBJ2-3; no firm D call. Germline V lookup: CDR1 LGHNA, CDR2 YNFKEQ. V lost 2 bases and J 4 bases, leaving 7 bases between the germline ends. This CDR3 is built from 13 residues. CDR3 in amino acids: CASSQSIADTQYF. For the CDR3, the DNA is TGTGCCAGCAGCCAAAGCATAGCAGATACGCAGTATTTT.

This clone was counted a single time. The J gene is TRBJ1-2, the V gene TRBV18, with a weak D call TRBD1 (5 bases). Germline V CDR1 and CDR2: KGHSH, LQKENI. Trimming left V 4 bases short and J 5 bases short, with 11 bases between. The CDR3 runs 13 residues. The CDR3 spells CASSHPRQYGYTF. The CDR3 DNA reads TGTGCCAGCTCACACCCCCGACAGTATGGCTACACCTTC.

The V gene is TRBV7-8, the J gene TRBJ1-4; 7 positions agree with TRBD1. The V and J ends lost 5 bases and 5 bases, in that order; junction bases with no gene match: 11. Germline loops: CDR1 SGHVS, CDR2 FQNEAQ. This CDR3 contains 16 residues. Written as DNA, the CDR3 is TGTGCCAGCAGCCCAGGACGGGACAGAACAAATGAAAAACTGTTTTTT. Its translation: CASSPGRDRTNEKLFF.

There are a few counts of this clone. The chain employs TRBV6-1 and TRBJ1-6; D is perhaps TRBD1 (5 bases). V gave up 7 bases and J gave up 8 bases, with 15 bases separating them. This CDR3 has 14 amino acids. CDR1 MNHNS and CDR2 SASEGT come from the germline V gene. CDR3 residues: CASIRDGSYSPLHF. The CDR3 bases are TGTGCCAGCATTCGGGACGGGTCCTATTCACCCCTCCACTTT.